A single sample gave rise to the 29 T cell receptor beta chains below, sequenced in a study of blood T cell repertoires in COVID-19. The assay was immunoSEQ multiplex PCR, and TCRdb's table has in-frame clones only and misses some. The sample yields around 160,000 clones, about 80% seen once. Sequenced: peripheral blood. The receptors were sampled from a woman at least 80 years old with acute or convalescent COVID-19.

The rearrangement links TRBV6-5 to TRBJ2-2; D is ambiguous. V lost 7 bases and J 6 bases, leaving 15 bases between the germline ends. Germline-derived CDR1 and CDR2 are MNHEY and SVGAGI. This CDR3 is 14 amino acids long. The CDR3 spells CASTLGRQAGELFF. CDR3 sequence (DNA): TGTGCCAGCACCCTCGGTCGTCAGGCCGGGGAGCTGTTTTTT.

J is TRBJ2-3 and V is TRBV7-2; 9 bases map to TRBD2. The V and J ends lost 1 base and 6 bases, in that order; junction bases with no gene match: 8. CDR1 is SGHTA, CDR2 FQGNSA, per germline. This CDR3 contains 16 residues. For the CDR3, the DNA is TGTGCCAGCAGCTTAGGCCGCGGGGGGGCTCTCGATACGCAGTATTTT. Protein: CASSLGRGGALDTQYF. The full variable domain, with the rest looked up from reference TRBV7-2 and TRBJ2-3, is GAGVSQSPSNKVTEKGKDVELRCDPISGHTALYWYRQSLGQGLEFLIYFQGNSAPDKSGLPSDRFSAERTGGSVSTLTIQRTQQEDSAVYLCASSLGRGGALDTQYFGPGTRLTVL.

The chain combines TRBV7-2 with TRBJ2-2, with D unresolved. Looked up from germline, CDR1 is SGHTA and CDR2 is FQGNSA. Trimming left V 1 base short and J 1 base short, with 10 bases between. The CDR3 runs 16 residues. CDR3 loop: CASSLDLSLNTGELFF. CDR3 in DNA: TGTGCCAGCAGCTTAGACTTATCACTGAACACCGGGGAGCTGTTTTTT.

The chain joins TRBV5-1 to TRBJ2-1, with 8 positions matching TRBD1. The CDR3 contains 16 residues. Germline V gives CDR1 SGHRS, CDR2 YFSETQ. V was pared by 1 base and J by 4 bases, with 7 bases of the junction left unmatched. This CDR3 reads CASSLSFQGAYNEQFF. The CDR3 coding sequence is TGCGCCAGCAGCTTGAGCTTCCAGGGGGCATACAATGAGCAGTTCTTC.

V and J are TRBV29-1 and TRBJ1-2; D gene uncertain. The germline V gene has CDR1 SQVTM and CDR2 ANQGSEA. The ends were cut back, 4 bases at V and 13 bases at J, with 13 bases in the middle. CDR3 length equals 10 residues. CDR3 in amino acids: CSVVTGSSTF. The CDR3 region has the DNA TGCAGCGTTGTTACGGGTTCCTCCACCTTC.

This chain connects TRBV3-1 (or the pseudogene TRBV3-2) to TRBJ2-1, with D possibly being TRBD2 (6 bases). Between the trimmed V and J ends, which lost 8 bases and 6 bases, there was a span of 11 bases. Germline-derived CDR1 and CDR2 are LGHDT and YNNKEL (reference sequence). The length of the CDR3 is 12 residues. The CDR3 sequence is CASGDSFNEQFF. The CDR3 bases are TGTGCCAGCGGGGACTCTTTCAATGAGCAGTTCTTC.

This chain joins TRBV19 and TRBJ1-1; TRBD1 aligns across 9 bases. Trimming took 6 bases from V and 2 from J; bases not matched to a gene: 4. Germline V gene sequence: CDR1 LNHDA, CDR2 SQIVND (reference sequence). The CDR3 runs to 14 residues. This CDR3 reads CASRRGQGNTEAFF. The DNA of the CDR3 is TGTGCCAGTAGGCGGGGACAGGGAAACACTGAAGCTTTCTTT.

The CDR3 region is CASSSFTGDEQYF. In DNA form, the CDR3 reads TGCGCCAGCAGCTCATTCACAGGGGACGAGCAGTACTTC. The chain links TRBV5-1 to TRBJ2-7; 7 bases agree with TRBD1. V shed 3 bases, J shed 5 bases, and the junction held 5 bases outside the gene matches. The CDR3 contains 13 residues. From germline, CDR1 is SGHRS and CDR2 YFSETQ. Full variable domain (missing parts from reference TRBV5-1 and TRBJ2-7): KAGVTQTPRYLIKTRGQQVTLSCSPISGHRSVSWYQQTPGQGLQFLFEYFSETQRNKGNFPGRFSGRQFSNSRSEMNVSTLELGDSALYLCASSSFTGDEQYFGPGTRLTVT.

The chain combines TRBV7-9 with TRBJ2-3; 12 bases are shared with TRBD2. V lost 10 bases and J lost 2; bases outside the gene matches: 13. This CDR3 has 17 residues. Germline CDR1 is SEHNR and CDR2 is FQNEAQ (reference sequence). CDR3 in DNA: TGTGCCAACCTAGGACTAGCGGGGTTGGAGGACACAGATACGCAGTATTTT. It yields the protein CANLGLAGLEDTDTQYF. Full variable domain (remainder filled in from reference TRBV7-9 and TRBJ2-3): DTGVSQNPRHKITKRGQNVTFRCDPISEHNRLYWYRQTLGQGPEFLTYFQNEAQLEKSRLLSDRFSAERPKGSFSTLEIQRTEQGDSAMYLCANLGLAGLEDTDTQYFGPGTRLTVL.

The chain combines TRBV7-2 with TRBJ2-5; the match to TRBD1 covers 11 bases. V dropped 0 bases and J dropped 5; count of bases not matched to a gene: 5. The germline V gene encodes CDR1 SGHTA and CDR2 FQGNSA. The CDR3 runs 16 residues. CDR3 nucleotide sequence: TGTGCCAGCAGCTTAGCGAGGACAGGGGGCTTGGAGACCCAGTACTTC. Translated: CASSLARTGGLETQYF.

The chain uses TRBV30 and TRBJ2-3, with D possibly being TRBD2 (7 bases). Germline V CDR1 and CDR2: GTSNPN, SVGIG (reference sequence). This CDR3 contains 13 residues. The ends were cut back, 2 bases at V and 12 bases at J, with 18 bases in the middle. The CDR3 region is CAWSRGAGGSQYF. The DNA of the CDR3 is TGTGCCTGGAGTAGGGGGGCCGGGGGGAGCCAGTATTTT. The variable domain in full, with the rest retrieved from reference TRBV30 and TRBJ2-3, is SQTIHQWPATLVQPVGSPLSLECTVEGTSNPNLYWYRQAAGRGLQLLFYSVGIGQISSEVPQNLSASRPQDRQFILSSKKLLLSDSGFYLCAWSRGAGGSQYFGPGTRLTVL.

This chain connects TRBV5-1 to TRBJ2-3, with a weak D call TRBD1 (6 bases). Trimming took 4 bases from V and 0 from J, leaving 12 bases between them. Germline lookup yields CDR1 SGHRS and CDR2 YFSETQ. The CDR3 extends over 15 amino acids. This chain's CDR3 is CASSIRQDSTDTQYF. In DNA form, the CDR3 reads TGCGCCAGCAGCATCCGACAGGATAGCACAGATACGCAGTATTTT.

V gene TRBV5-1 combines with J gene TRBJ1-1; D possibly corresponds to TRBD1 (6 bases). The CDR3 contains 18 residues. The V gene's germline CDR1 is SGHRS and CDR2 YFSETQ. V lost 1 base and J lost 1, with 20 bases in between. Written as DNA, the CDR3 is TGCGCCAGCAGCTTGATAAGGCAGGGGTTCGGTGGGAACACTGAAGCTTTCTTT. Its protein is CASSLIRQGFGGNTEAFF.

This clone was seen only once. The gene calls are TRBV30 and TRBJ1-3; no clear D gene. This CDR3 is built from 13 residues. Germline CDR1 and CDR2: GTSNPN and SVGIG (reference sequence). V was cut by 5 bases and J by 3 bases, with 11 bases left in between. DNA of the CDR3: TGTGCCTGGTCACAACTACTTGGAAACACCATATATTTT. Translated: CAWSQLLGNTIYF.

As DNA, the CDR3 is TGTGCCAGCTCACCACGGTCTAGCGGGACGGCCGGGGAGCTGTTTTTT. Amino acid sequence: CASSPRSSGTAGELFF. The genes are TRBV18 and TRBJ2-2, with 9 bases fitting TRBD2. Looked up from germline, CDR1 is KGHSH and CDR2 is LQKENI. This CDR3 is built from 16 residues. V shed 1 base, J shed 6 bases, and the junction held 6 bases outside the gene matches. Full variable domain (missing parts from reference TRBV18 and TRBJ2-2): NAGVMQNPRHLVRRRGQEARLRCSPMKGHSHVYWYRQLPEEGLKFMVYLQKENIIDESGMPKERFSAEFPKEGPSILRIQQVVRGDSAAYFCASSPRSSGTAGELFFGEGSRLTVL.

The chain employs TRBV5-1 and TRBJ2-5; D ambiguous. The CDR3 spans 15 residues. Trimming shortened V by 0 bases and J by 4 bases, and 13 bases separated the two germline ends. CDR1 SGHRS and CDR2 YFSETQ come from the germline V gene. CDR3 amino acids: CASSLEALDTETQYF. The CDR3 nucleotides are TGCGCCAGCAGCTTGGAGGCATTAGACACAGAGACCCAGTACTTC.

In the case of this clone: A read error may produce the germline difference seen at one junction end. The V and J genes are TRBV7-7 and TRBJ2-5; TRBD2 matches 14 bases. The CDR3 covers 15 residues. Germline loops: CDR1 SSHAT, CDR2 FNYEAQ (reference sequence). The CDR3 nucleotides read TGTGCTAGCAGCGAGACTAGCGGGAGGGCGGAGACCCAGTACTTC. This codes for CASSETSGRAETQYF.

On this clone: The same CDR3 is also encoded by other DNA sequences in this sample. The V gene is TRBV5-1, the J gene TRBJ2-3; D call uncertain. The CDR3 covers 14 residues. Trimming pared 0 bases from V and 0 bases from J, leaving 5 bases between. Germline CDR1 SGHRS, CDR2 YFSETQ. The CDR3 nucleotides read TGCGCCAGCAGCTTGGGTCAGAGCACAGATACGCAGTATTTT. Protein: CASSLGQSTDTQYF.

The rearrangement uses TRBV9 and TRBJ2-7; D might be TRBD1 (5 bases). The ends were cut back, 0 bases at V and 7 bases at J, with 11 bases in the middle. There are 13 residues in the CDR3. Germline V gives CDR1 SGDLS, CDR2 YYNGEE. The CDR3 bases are TGTGCCAGCAGCGTAGACTGGGCAGGGGAGCAGTACTTC. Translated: CASSVDWAGEQYF. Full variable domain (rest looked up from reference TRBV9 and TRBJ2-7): DSGVTQTPKHLITATGQRVTLRCSPRSGDLSVYWYQQSLDQGLQFLIQYYNGEERAKGNILERFSAQQFPDLHSELNLSSLELGDSALYFCASSVDWAGEQYFGPGTRLTVT.

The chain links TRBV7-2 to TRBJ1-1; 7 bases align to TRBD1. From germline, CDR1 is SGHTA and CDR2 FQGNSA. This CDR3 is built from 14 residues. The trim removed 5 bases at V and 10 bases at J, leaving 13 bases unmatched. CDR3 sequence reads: CASSNWRTGPGAFF. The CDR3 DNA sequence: TGTGCCAGCAGCAATTGGCGGACAGGACCGGGAGCTTTCTTT.

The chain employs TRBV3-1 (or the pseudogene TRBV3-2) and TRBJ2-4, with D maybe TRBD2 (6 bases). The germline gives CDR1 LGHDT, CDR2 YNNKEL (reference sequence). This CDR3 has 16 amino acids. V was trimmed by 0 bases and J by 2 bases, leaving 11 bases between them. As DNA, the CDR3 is TGTGCCAGCAGCCAAGATCTCGCGGGACCCAAAAACATTCAGTACTTC. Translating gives CASSQDLAGPKNIQYF.

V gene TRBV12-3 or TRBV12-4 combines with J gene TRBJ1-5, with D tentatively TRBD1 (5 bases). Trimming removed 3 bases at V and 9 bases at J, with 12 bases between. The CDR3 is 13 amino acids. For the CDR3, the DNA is TGTGCCAGCAGTTTTGAACTCGGGGGGCCCCAGCATTTT. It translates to CASSFELGGPQHF.

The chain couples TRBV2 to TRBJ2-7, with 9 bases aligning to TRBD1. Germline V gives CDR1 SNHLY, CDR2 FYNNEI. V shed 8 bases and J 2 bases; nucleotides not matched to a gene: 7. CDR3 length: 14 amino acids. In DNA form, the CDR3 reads TGTGCCAGCTCCGGGACAGGGCGAACCTACGAGCAGTACTTC. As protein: CASSGTGRTYEQYF.

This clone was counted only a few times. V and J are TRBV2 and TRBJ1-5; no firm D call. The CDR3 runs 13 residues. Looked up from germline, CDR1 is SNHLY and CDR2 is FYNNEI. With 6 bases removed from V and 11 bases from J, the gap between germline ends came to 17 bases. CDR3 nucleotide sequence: TGTGCCAGCAGCCAAGGGCGGTCAGCGGCCCAGCATTTT. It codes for CASSQGRSAAQHF.

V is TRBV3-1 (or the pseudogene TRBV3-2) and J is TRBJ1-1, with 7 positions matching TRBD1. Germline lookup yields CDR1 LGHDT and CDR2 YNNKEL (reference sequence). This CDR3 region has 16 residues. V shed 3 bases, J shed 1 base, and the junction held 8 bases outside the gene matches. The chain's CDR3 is CASSQSLRTGNTEAFF. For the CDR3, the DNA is TGTGCCAGCAGCCAGAGTCTTAGGACAGGGAACACTGAAGCTTTCTTT.

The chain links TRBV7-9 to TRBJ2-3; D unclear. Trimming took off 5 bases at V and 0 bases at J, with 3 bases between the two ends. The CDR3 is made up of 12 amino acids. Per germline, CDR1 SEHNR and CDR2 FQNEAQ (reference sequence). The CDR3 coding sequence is TGTGCCAGCAGCCTTAGCACAGATACGCAGTATTTT. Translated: CASSLSTDTQYF.

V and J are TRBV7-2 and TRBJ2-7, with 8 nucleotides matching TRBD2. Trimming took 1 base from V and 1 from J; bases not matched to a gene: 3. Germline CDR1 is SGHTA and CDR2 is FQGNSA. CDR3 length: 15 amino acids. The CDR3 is CASSLVSGISYEQYF. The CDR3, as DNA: TGTGCCAGCAGCTTAGTTAGCGGGATATCCTACGAGCAGTACTTC.

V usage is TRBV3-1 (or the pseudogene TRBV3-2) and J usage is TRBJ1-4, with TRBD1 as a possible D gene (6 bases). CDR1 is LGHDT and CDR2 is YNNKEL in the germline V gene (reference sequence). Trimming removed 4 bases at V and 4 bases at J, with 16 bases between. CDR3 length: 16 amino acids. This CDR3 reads CASSPFRTADNEKLFF. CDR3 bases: TGTGCCAGCAGCCCATTCAGGACAGCGGATAATGAAAAACTGTTTTTT.

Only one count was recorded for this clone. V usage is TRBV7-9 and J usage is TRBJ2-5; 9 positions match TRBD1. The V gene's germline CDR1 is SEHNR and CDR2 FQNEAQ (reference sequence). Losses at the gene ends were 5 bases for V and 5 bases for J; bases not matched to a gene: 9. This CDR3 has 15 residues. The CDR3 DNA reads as TGTGCCAGCAGCCCAAAGGGACAGGGAGTGGAGACCCAGTACTTC. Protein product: CASSPKGQGVETQYF.